What follows are 27 T cell receptor beta chains derived from one specimen sequenced in a study of blood T cell repertoires in COVID-19. The assay was immunoSEQ multiplex PCR, and TCRdb's table has in-frame clones only and misses some. The sample lists 110,000 to 150,000 clones; about 82% were seen once. The sequenced sample consisted of peripheral blood. The source is a man between 50 and 59 years old with acute or convalescent COVID-19.

The genes are TRBV4-1 and TRBJ1-1, with D unclear. V was pared by 1 base and J by 4 bases, with 10 bases between. Germline values: CDR1 MGHRA, CDR2 YSYEKL. The CDR3 length is 14 residues. The CDR3: CASSQARASTEAFF. The CDR3 region has the DNA TGCGCCAGCAGCCAAGCGAGGGCTAGCACTGAAGCTTTCTTT.

This chain uses TRBV11-3 with TRBJ1-4, with 7 bases lining up with TRBD1. This CDR3 has 12 amino acids. The junction had 6 bases not matched to a gene; V was cut back by 5 bases and J by 12 bases. Germline V lookup: CDR1 SGHNT, CDR2 YENEEA. The DNA of the CDR3 is TGTGCCAGCAGCCCTAGACAGGGAGAACTGTTTTTT. Translated, it gives CASSPRQGELFF.

The V call is TRBV5-5, the J call TRBJ2-5; D is perhaps TRBD2 (6 bases). The CDR3 has 14 residues. CDR1 and CDR2 (germline): SGHKS, YYEKEE (reference sequence). Deletions cut 0 bases from V and 5 bases from J, with 11 bases between. CDR3 DNA sequence: TGTGCCAGCAGCTTGGTGGAGGGGAGGGAGACCCAGTACTTC. It translates to CASSLVEGRETQYF.

The rearrangement uses TRBV5-1 and TRBJ2-5; D may be TRBD2 (5 bases). Germline V CDR1 and CDR2: SGHRS, YFSETQ. Trimming removed 0 bases at V and 5 bases at J, with 11 bases between. The length of the CDR3 is 14 residues. CDR3 bases: TGCGCCAGCAGCTTGGCGGTAGGCGGGGAGACCCAGTACTTC. The encoded protein is CASSLAVGGETQYF.

This sequence joins TRBV13 and TRBJ2-7; 9 nucleotides align to TRBD2. CDR1 is PRHDT and CDR2 is FYEKMQ in the germline V gene (reference sequence). This CDR3 spans 15 amino acids. The ends lost 1 base at V and 4 bases at J; junction bases unmatched: 5. CDR3 residues: CASSLVREGRYEQYF. CDR3 DNA: TGTGCCAGCAGCTTAGTGCGGGAGGGGCGTTACGAGCAGTACTTC.

Written as DNA, the CDR3 is TGTGCCAGCAGCGGCGGGGACGAGGATTCACCCCTCCACTTT. Translation: CASSGGDEDSPLHF. V gene TRBV9 combines with J gene TRBJ1-6; perhaps TRBD1 as D (5 bases). Trimming pared 3 bases from V and 8 bases from J, leaving 12 bases between. Looked up from germline, CDR1 is SGDLS and CDR2 is YYNGEE. The CDR3 contains 14 residues.

The chain recombines TRBV21-1 with TRBJ2-1; the table's TRBD1 call for D was not verified on the DNA. TRBV21-1 is a pseudogene. There are 16 residues in the CDR3. The CDR3 DNA reads as TGTGCCAGCAGCGCATCCGGGACAGGGTGTGACAATGAGCAGTTCTTC. This codes for CASSASGTGCDNEQFF.

The CDR3 DNA reads TGTGCCAGCCGGGACAGGTCCTATAATTCACCCCTCCACTTT. Encoded protein: CASRDRSYNSPLHF. The chain recombines TRBV11-1 with TRBJ1-6; 8 positions match TRBD1. Per germline, CDR1 SGHAT and CDR2 FQDESV (reference sequence). Trimming took 8 bases from V and 1 from J; bases not matched to a gene: 1. This CDR3 has 14 amino acids.

As regards this clone: This specimen includes other DNA sequences encoding the same CDR3. This chain connects TRBV11-3 to TRBJ1-2, with D maybe TRBD1 (5 bases). Trimming removed 6 bases at V and 4 bases at J, with 12 bases between. Germline V gene lookup returns CDR1 SGHNT and CDR2 YENEEA. CDR3 length equals 13 residues. DNA for the CDR3: TGTGCCAGCAGTTCTCAGGGTTTCTATGGCTACACCTTC. Encoded protein: CASSSQGFYGYTF.

This clone was seen a few times. The V and J genes are TRBV5-1 and TRBJ1-4; possible D gene TRBD1, 6 bases. Germline V gene data show CDR1 as SGHRS and CDR2 as YFSETQ. V was trimmed by 2 bases and J by 6 bases, leaving 11 bases between them. CDR3 length equals 14 residues. The CDR3 loop is CASSLHRVDEKLFF. As DNA, the CDR3 is TGCGCCAGCAGCTTACACAGGGTGGATGAAAAACTGTTTTTT.

This rearrangement joins TRBV6-1 to TRBJ1-2, with D perhaps matching TRBD1 (5 bases). This CDR3 has 13 amino acids. The V end lost 5 bases, the J end lost 2 bases, and 9 bases lay between the germline ends. Germline V gives CDR1 MNHNS, CDR2 SASEGT. In DNA form, the CDR3 reads TGTGCCAGCAGTTCCGACAGAAACTATGGCTACACCTTC. Protein sequence: CASSSDRNYGYTF.

This clone has a handful of counts. The rearrangement uses TRBV7-2 and TRBJ1-5; TRBD1 matches at 9 bases. The CDR3 loop spans 14 amino acids. The germline V gene has CDR1 SGHTA and CDR2 FQGNSA. V shed 6 bases and J 6 bases; nucleotides not matched to a gene: 6. The chain's CDR3 is CASSRDREGQPQHF. DNA of the CDR3: TGTGCCAGCAGTAGGGACAGGGAGGGTCAGCCCCAGCATTTT. Complete variable domain (other parts from reference TRBV7-2 and TRBJ1-5): GAGVSQSPSNKVTEKGKDVELRCDPISGHTALYWYRQSLGQGLEFLIYFQGNSAPDKSGLPSDRFSAERTGGSVSTLTIQRTQQEDSAVYLCASSRDREGQPQHFGDGTRLSIL.

J is TRBJ1-2 and V is TRBV7-3, with TRBD1 matching 8 bases. Germline V gene lookup returns CDR1 SGHTA and CDR2 FQGTGA. This CDR3 is 13 amino acids long. Losses at the gene ends were 5 bases for V and 6 bases for J; bases not matched to a gene: 5. This CDR3 is CASSPTGGDGYTF. In nucleotides, the CDR3 is TGTGCCAGCAGCCCTACAGGGGGGGATGGCTACACCTTC.

V is TRBV5-5 and J is TRBJ1-2; 9 nucleotides line up with TRBD1. The germline V gene encodes CDR1 SGHKS and CDR2 YYEKEE (reference sequence). V lost 4 bases to trimming and J lost 3 bases; unmatched junction nucleotides: 7. This CDR3 is 15 amino acids long. The CDR3 nucleotides are TGTGCCAGCAGCCAAAAGGACAGGGGCTACTATGGCTACACCTTC. The encoded protein is CASSQKDRGYYGYTF.

The chain recombines TRBV9 with TRBJ2-6; possibly TRBD1 for D (6 bases). V dropped 1 base and J dropped 4 bases, with 9 bases sitting between them. This CDR3 has 15 amino acids. Germline-derived CDR1 and CDR2 are SGDLS and YYNGEE. For the CDR3, the DNA is TGTGCCAGCAGCGTAAGGGGGACCGGGGCCAACGTCCTGACTTTC. Its protein product is CASSVRGTGANVLTF.

V is TRBV7-9 and J is TRBJ1-1; perhaps TRBD1 as D (5 bases). The CDR3 sequence is 12 residues long. Trimming removed 1 base at V and 13 bases at J, with 13 bases between. The germline V gene encodes CDR1 SEHNR and CDR2 FQNEAQ (reference sequence). CDR3 sequence reads: CASSLGQGVFFF. CDR3 sequence (DNA): TGTGCCAGCAGCTTAGGACAAGGGGTTTTTTTCTTT.

V usage is TRBV27 and J usage is TRBJ2-7; D is undetermined. Germline-derived CDR1 and CDR2 are MNHEY and SMNVEV (reference sequence). Deletions cut 5 bases from V and 5 bases from J, with 13 bases between. The CDR3 is 13 amino acids. The CDR3 DNA sequence: TGTGCCAGCAGTGAGAAAAGCTACGACGAGCAGTACTTC. It translates to CASSEKSYDEQYF.

The gene calls are TRBV27 and TRBJ1-6; the D gene is possibly TRBD1 (5 bases). The CDR3 loop spans 16 amino acids. Per the germline V gene, CDR1 is MNHEY and CDR2 is SMNVEV (reference sequence). Trimming shortened V by 2 bases and J by 8 bases, and 16 bases separated the two germline ends. In DNA form, the CDR3 reads TGTGCCAGCAGTTTAAGCATGGGAGGGGTCTATTCACCCCTCCACTTT. It is translated as CASSLSMGGVYSPLHF.

The rearrangement joins TRBV4-1 to TRBJ1-3, with TRBD1 matching 9 bases. After removal of 3 bases from V and 3 bases from J, the junction contained 15 bases not matched to a gene. This CDR3 has 19 amino acids. Looked up from germline, CDR1 is MGHRA and CDR2 is YSYEKL. The DNA of the CDR3 is TGCGCCAGCAGCCAGGTACTAGCTGGGACAGGGAACGGTGGAAACACCATATATTTT. Translation: CASSQVLAGTGNGGNTIYF.

The chain recombines TRBV7-2 with TRBJ2-1; 8 nucleotides agree with TRBD2. The trim removed 5 bases at V and 7 bases at J, leaving 4 bases unmatched. The CDR3 spans 13 residues. The germline V gene has CDR1 SGHTA and CDR2 FQGNSA. The DNA of the CDR3 is TGTGCCAGCAGCATCGGGGGGGTGAATGAGCAGTTCTTC. Translated, it gives CASSIGGVNEQFF.

The chain links TRBV6-8 to TRBJ1-4; D possibly corresponds to TRBD1 (5 bases). Germline V gene sequence: CDR1 MNHGY, CDR2 SAAAGT. The ends were cut back, 7 bases at V and 7 bases at J, with 19 bases in the middle. The CDR3 is 15 residues long. The CDR3 region has the DNA TGTGCCAGCATCACGGGGGGTAGGGATAGTGAAAAACTGTTTTTT. Translating it yields CASITGGRDSEKLFF.

The chain couples TRBV14 to TRBJ2-7; 9 positions agree with TRBD1. With V trimmed by 0 bases and J by 4 bases, 4 bases remained unmatched. Germline CDR1 and CDR2: SGHDN and FVKESK. This CDR3 is 15 amino acids long. As DNA, the CDR3 is TGTGCCAGCAGCCAAGAACAGGGGGCATGGTACGAGCAGTACTTC. Protein sequence: CASSQEQGAWYEQYF. The whole variable domain, filled in from reference TRBV14 and TRBJ2-7, reads EAGVTQFPSHSVIEKGQTVTLRCDPISGHDNLYWYRRVMGKEIKFLLHFVKESKQDESGMPNNRFLAERTGGTYSTLKVQPAELEDSGVYFCASSQEQGAWYEQYFGPGTRLTVT.

The rearrangement uses TRBV3-1 (or the pseudogene TRBV3-2) and TRBJ1-2, with D perhaps TRBD1 (6 bases). The V and J ends lost 7 bases and 6 bases respectively, with 21 bases between them. CDR3 length equals 15 residues. Germline assignment: CDR1 LGHDT and CDR2 YNNKEL (reference sequence). The DNA for the CDR3 is TGTGCCAGCACCCGAAGGCCCGGGGGGCAGGATGGCTACACCTTC. Its protein product is CASTRRPGGQDGYTF.

This chain joins TRBV2 and TRBJ1-2; 7 bases line up with TRBD1. Trimming removed 6 bases from V and 8 bases from J; junction bases left unmatched: 15. The CDR3 runs to 15 residues. Germline V CDR1 and CDR2: SNHLY, FYNNEI. The CDR3 DNA reads TGTGCCAGCAGGCCCCCCCGGGACAGCGTTTACGGCTACACCTTC. Translated, it gives CASRPPRDSVYGYTF. The full variable domain, in which reference TRBV2 and TRBJ1-2 provide the parts outside the CDR3, is EPEVTQTPSHQVTQMGQEVILRCVPISNHLYFYWYRQILGQKVEFLVSFYNNEISEKSEIFDDQFSVERPDGSNFTLKIRSTKLEDSAMYFCASRPPRDSVYGYTFGSGTRLTVV.

In its sample, this clone was seen a few times. This chain links TRBV27 with TRBJ1-1; possible D gene TRBD1, 5 bases. The V gene's germline CDR1 is MNHEY and CDR2 SMNVEV (reference sequence). V was cut by 3 bases and J by 5 bases, with 13 bases left in between. The CDR3 sequence is 14 residues long. The CDR3 DNA reads as TGTGCCAGCAGTTTTAGGGGTTTCCTTACTGAAGCTTTCTTT. It yields the protein CASSFRGFLTEAFF.

A note on this clone: A read error may account for a junction end that differs from germline. In nucleotides, the CDR3 is TGCGCCAGCAGCCAAGATTGGCCACAGGGGTTCTTC. It encodes CASSQDWPQGFF. The chain is built from TRBV4-1 and TRBJ2-7, with TRBD1 matching 7 bases. The germline CDR1 and CDR2 sequences are MGHRA and YSYEKL. The CDR3 is 12 residues long.

This chain links TRBV5-4 with TRBJ1-1, with D tentatively TRBD1 (5 bases). The germline gives CDR1 SGHNT, CDR2 YYREEE (reference sequence). This CDR3 is 15 amino acids long. Trimming cost V 3 bases and J 4 bases, with 16 bases left between them. CDR3 sequence (DNA): TGTGCCAGCAGCTGGGGGGTAGTAAAGGGCACTGAAGCTTTCTTT. Amino acids: CASSWGVVKGTEAFF.